The 9 T cell receptor beta chains reported below all come from one sample, sequenced in a study of monozygotic twins with inflammatory bowel disease. TCRdb re-called the 5' RACE reads and gives one entry per CDR3 protein, without DNA. Its clone listing holds some 440,000 distinct CDR3 sequences. What was sequenced was blood. All receptors come from a human donor with ulcerative colitis or Crohn's disease, or a healthy co-twin of an affected twin (not recorded which).

J is TRBJ1-1 and V is TRBV7-2; the D call of TRBD1 rests on TCRdb alone, since no DNA is present to check it. This CDR3 has 14 amino acids. Germline CDR1 reads SGHTA; CDR2 reads FQGNSA. CDR3 region: CASSLAQGLTEAFF.

The V call is TRBV5-1, the J call TRBJ2-3. The CDR3 has 14 amino acids. Germline lookup yields CDR1 SGHRS and CDR2 YFSETQ. The CDR3 sequence: CASSLGHPTDTQYF. Full variable domain (remainder filled in from reference TRBV5-1 and TRBJ2-3): KAGVTQTPRYLIKTRGQQVTLSCSPISGHRSVSWYQQTPGQGLQFLFEYFSETQRNKGNFPGRFSGRQFSNSRSEMNVSTLELGDSALYLCASSLGHPTDTQYFGPGTRLTVL.

The genes are TRBV5-1 and TRBJ2-2; the TCRdb call, TRBD1, lacks DNA for checking. The CDR3 runs 15 residues. Germline lookup yields CDR1 SGHRS and CDR2 YFSETQ. CDR3 amino acids: CASSPGTGNTGELFF. Variable domain in full (rest from reference TRBV5-1 and TRBJ2-2): KAGVTQTPRYLIKTRGQQVTLSCSPISGHRSVSWYQQTPGQGLQFLFEYFSETQRNKGNFPGRFSGRQFSNSRSEMNVSTLELGDSALYLCASSPGTGNTGELFFGEGSRLTVL.

The rearrangement links TRBV18 to TRBJ1-5. The CDR3 length is 16 residues. Germline V lookup: CDR1 KGHSH, CDR2 LQKENI. CDR3 in amino acids: CASSPYNPESNQPQHF. The complete variable domain, with remaining parts taken from reference TRBV18 and TRBJ1-5, reads NAGVMQNPRHLVRRRGQEARLRCSPMKGHSHVYWYRQLPEEGLKFMVYLQKENIIDESGMPKERFSAEFPKEGPSILRIQQVVRGDSAAYFCASSPYNPESNQPQHFGDGTRLSIL.

The chain uses TRBV12-3 or TRBV12-4 and TRBJ2-1; there is no DNA to check the TCRdb D call of TRBD2. CDR3 size: 12 residues. The chain's CDR3 is CASSLPRNEQFF.

The CDR3 is CASSRSEKNEKLFF. V gene TRBV7-7 combines with J gene TRBJ1-4. The germline V gene encodes CDR1 SSHAT and CDR2 FNYEAQ (reference sequence). The CDR3 runs 14 residues. Combining the CDR3 with reference TRBV7-7 and TRBJ1-4 gives the whole variable domain GAGVSQSPRYKVTKRGQDVTLRCDPISSHATLYWYQQALGQGPEFLTYFNYEAQPDKSGLPSDRFSAERPEGSISTLTIQRTEQRDSAMYRCASSRSEKNEKLFFGSGTQLSVL.

This rearrangement joins TRBV25-1 to TRBJ2-3; TCRdb's D call of TRBD1 is untestable without DNA. The CDR3 sequence is 16 residues long. The V gene's germline CDR1 is MGHDK and CDR2 SYGVNS. This chain's CDR3 is CASSEYGNAPTDTQYF.

The chain recombines TRBV20-1 with TRBJ2-5; TCRdb returns TRBD1, unconfirmable since there is no DNA. This CDR3 contains 16 residues. Germline CDR1 DFQATT, CDR2 SNEGSKA (reference sequence). The CDR3 is CSAGTGGSKGQETQYF.

This rearrangement joins TRBV7-3 to TRBJ2-7; the D gene TCRdb calls, TRBD1, cannot be checked with no DNA. In germline, CDR1 is SGHTA, CDR2 FQGTGA. This CDR3 has 13 amino acids. This CDR3 reads CASRGTADGEQYF. Variable domain in full (rest from reference TRBV7-3 and TRBJ2-7): GAGVSQTPSNKVTEKGKYVELRCDPISGHTALYWYRQSLGQGPEFLIYFQGTGAADDSGLPNDRFFAVRPEGSVSTLKIQRTERGDSAVYLCASRGTADGEQYFGPGTRLTVT.